This T cell receptor (beta chain) was obtained from a study of cytomegalovirus exposure and HLA in healthy donors. Germline CDR1 reads MNHEY; CDR2 reads SMNVEV (reference sequence). CDR3 length: 15 amino acids. V was clipped by 4 bases and J by 4 bases; unmatched bases: 5. Primers: 60 Vbeta forward and 13 Jbeta reverse. The repertoire was sequenced with immunoSEQ multiplex PCR; TCRdb's copy has only in-frame clones and lacks some. Here the sample table reports around 210,000 clones. The rearrangement links TRBV27 to TRBJ2-1; TRBD2 matches at 9 bases. The sequenced material came from PBMCs. The clonotype comes from a girl aged 2 to 9 in good health and CMV-seropositive. The CDR3 protein is CASSSILAGYNEQFF. The CDR3 DNA reads as TGTGCCAGCAGTTCTATACTAGCGGGTTACAATGAGCAGTTCTTC.